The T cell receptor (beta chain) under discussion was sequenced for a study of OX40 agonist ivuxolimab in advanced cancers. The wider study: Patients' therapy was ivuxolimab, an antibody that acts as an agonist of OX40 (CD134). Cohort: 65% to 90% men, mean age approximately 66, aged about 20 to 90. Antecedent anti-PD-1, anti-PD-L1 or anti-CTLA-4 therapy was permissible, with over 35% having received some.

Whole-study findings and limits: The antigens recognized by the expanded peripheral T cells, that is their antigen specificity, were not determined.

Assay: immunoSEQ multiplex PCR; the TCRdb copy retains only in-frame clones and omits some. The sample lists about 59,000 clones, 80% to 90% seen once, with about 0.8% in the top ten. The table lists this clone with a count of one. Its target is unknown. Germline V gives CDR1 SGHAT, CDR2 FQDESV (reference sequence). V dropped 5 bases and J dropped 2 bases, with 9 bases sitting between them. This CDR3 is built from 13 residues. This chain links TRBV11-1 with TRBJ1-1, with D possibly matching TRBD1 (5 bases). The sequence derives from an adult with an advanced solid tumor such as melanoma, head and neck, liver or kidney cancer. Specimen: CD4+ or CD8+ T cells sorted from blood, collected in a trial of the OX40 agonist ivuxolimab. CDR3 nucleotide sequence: TGTGCCAGCAGCCGAGACAGAAACACTGAAGCTTTCTTT. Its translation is CASSRDRNTEAFF.